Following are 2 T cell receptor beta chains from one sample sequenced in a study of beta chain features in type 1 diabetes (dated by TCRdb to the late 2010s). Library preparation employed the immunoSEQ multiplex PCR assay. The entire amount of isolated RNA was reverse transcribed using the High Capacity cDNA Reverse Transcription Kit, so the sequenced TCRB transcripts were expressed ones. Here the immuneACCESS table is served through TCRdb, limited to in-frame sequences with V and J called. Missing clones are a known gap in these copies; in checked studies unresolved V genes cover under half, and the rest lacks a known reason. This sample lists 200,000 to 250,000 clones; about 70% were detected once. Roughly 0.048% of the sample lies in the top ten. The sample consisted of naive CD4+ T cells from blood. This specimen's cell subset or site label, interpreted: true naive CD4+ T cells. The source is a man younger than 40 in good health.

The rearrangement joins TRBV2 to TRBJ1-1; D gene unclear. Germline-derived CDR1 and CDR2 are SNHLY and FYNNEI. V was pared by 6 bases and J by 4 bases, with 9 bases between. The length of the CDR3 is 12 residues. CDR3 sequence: CASRRGSTEAFF. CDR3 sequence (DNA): TGTGCCAGCAGGAGAGGGTCCACTGAAGCTTTCTTT.

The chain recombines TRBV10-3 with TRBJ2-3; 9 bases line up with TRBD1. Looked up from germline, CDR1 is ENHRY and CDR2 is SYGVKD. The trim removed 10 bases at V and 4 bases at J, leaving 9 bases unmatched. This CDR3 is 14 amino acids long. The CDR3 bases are TGTGCCAGCTTACAGGGGGCATATGCAGATACGCAGTATTTT. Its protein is CASLQGAYADTQYF.